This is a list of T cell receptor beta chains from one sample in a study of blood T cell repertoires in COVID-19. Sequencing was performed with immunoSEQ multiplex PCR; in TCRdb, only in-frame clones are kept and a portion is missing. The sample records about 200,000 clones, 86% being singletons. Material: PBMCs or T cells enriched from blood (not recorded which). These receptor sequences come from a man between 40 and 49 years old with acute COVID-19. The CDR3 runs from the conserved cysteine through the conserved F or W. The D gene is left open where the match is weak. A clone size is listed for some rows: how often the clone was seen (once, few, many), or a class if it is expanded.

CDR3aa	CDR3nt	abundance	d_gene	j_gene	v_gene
CASSLAGAGSYNEQFF	TGTGCCAGCAGCTTGGCGGGAGCGGGTTCCTACAATGAGCAGTTCTTC	NA	TRBD2	TRBJ2-1	TRBV7-3
CASSAWGETGELFF	TGTGCCAGCAGTGCGTGGGGGGAGACCGGGGAGCTGTTTTTT	NA	NA	TRBJ2-2	TRBV2
CATVWVSEGIQYF	TGTGCCACCGTTTGGGTCTCCGAGGGCATTCAGTACTTC	many	NA	TRBJ2-4	TRBV6-5
CASKQGVGQETQYF	TGTGCCAGCAAACAGGGGGTTGGCCAAGAGACCCAGTACTTC	NA	TRBD1	TRBJ2-5	TRBV2
CASSPTHSSAYYQETQYF	TGTGCCAGCAGCCCAACCCACTCTAGCGCGTACTACCAAGAGACCCAGTACTTC	NA	NA	TRBJ2-5	TRBV3-1/TRBV3-2
CASSLILGEGTEAFF	TGCGCCAGCAGCTTGATCTTAGGGGAGGGCACTGAAGCTTTCTTT	NA	NA	TRBJ1-1	TRBV5-1
CAWGAFEKLFF	TGTGCCTGGGGGGCTTTCGAAAAACTGTTTTTT	once	NA	TRBJ1-4	TRBV30
CASRLDAGNTIYF	TGTGCCAGCAGACTAGACGCTGGAAACACCATATATTTT	NA	NA	TRBJ1-3	TRBV6-5
CASSLARWDRDWTGANVLTF	TGTGCCAGCAGCTTAGCGAGGTGGGACAGGGACTGGACCGGGGCCAACGTCCTGACTTTC	NA	TRBD1	TRBJ2-6	TRBV7-8
CASSSRGRETQYF	TGTGCCAGCAGCTCCAGGGGGCGAGAGACCCAGTACTTC	NA	TRBD1	TRBJ2-5	TRBV3-1/TRBV3-2
CASTLDRAGNTIYF	TGTGCCAGTACTCTCGACAGGGCTGGAAACACCATATATTTT	few	TRBD1	TRBJ1-3	TRBV19
CASTRTGHTQAISYNEQFF	TGTGCCAGCACCCGGACAGGGCACACCCAAGCGATCTCCTACAATGAGCAGTTCTTC	NA	TRBD1	TRBJ2-1	TRBV28
CASSYSRGAYETQYF	TGTGCCAGCAGTTACTCCAGGGGGGCGTACGAGACCCAGTACTTC	NA	NA	TRBJ2-5	TRBV6-5
CAGNRGLPIEDQPQHF	TGTGCCGGGAACAGGGGACTCCCCATAGAGGATCAGCCCCAGCATTTT	NA	TRBD1	TRBJ1-5	TRBV19
CASSTYQSSPLHF	TGTGCCAGCAGTACATACCAGTCTTCGCCCCTCCACTTT	NA	NA	TRBJ1-6	TRBV28